Following are 11 T cell receptor beta chains from one sample sequenced in a study of blood T cell repertoires in COVID-19. Sequenced by immunoSEQ multiplex PCR; TCRdb stores in-frame clones only, minus some. The sample consists of 250,000 to 350,000 clones, approximately 85% of them appearing once. What was sequenced was PBMCs or T cells enriched from blood (not recorded which). The receptors originated from a woman in her twenties or thirties who had recovered from COVID-19.

In this sample, this clone turned up a few times. The chain is built from TRBV19 and TRBJ2-5, with D tentatively TRBD2 (7 bases). Germline V gene data show CDR1 as LNHDA and CDR2 as SQIVND (reference sequence). The length of the CDR3 is 13 residues. Trimming removed 6 bases at V and 3 bases at J, with 11 bases between. The CDR3, as DNA: TGTGCCAGTAGACGGGGGGCCAAAGAGACCCAGTACTTC. Translation: CASRRGAKETQYF.

The V call is TRBV19, the J call TRBJ2-1, with D unclear. The V and J ends lost 9 bases and 8 bases respectively, with 11 bases between them. The CDR3 is made up of 11 amino acids. Germline-derived CDR1 and CDR2 are LNHDA and SQIVND (reference sequence). The CDR3, as DNA: TGTGCCAGCTCCTTTTCCCATGAGCAGTTCTTC. It translates to CASSFSHEQFF.

The chain couples TRBV5-4 to TRBJ2-1, with D perhaps matching TRBD1 (5 bases). The CDR3 contains 13 residues. The V gene lost 0 bases and the J gene lost 8 bases, with 9 bases spanning the gap. Germline V gene sequence: CDR1 SGHNT, CDR2 YYREEE (reference sequence). CDR3 protein: CASSLAGRDEQFF. The CDR3 nucleotides are TGTGCCAGCAGCTTGGCCGGCAGGGATGAGCAGTTCTTC.

V and J are TRBV28 and TRBJ1-5; 7 bases fit TRBD1. This CDR3 has 13 amino acids. Unmatched junction bases numbered 5, after V lost 8 bases and J lost 4 bases. The germline V gene has CDR1 MDHEN and CDR2 SYDVKM. As DNA, the CDR3 is TGTGCCAGCCAGTACAGGGGAAATCAGCCCCAGCATTTT. Translation: CASQYRGNQPQHF.

This chain links TRBV5-1 with TRBJ2-7; the D gene is possibly TRBD2 (6 bases). V was pared by 2 bases and J by 3 bases, with 12 bases between. Looked up from germline, CDR1 is SGHRS and CDR2 is YFSETQ. The CDR3 runs to 14 residues. CDR3 amino acids: CASSFRQGGYEQYF. CDR3 DNA: TGCGCCAGCAGCTTTCGGCAGGGAGGCTACGAGCAGTACTTC.

This clone was counted only a few times. The chain recombines TRBV5-1 with TRBJ2-1; 8 positions match TRBD2. This CDR3 spans 15 amino acids. The V and J ends lost 2 bases and 2 bases, in that order; junction bases with no gene match: 3. CDR1 and CDR2 from the germline V gene are SGHRS and YFSETQ. This chain's CDR3 is CASSFLAGTYNEQFF. The CDR3 coding sequence is TGCGCCAGCAGCTTTCTAGCGGGCACCTACAATGAGCAGTTCTTC.

The chain joins TRBV10-2 to TRBJ1-4; D might be TRBD1 (6 bases). The CDR3 has 13 amino acids. Germline loops: CDR1 WSHSY, CDR2 SAAADI. The V end was cut by 8 bases, the J end by 7 bases, with 14 bases between. The CDR3 here is CASSGTRTEKLFF. The CDR3 nucleotides are TGCGCCAGCTCCGGGACAAGGACTGAAAAACTGTTTTTT.

This chain links TRBV27 with TRBJ1-1; 8 nucleotides match TRBD1. This CDR3 contains 14 residues. CDR1 and CDR2 from the germline V gene are MNHEY and SMNVEV (reference sequence). V was clipped by 5 bases and J by 10 bases; unmatched bases: 12. The DNA of the CDR3 is TGTGCCAGCAGTCCAGGACAGGGTATTCGTAGAGCTTTCTTT. This sequence encodes CASSPGQGIRRAFF.

The chain combines TRBV6-1 with TRBJ2-1, with D perhaps TRBD2 (6 bases). V was trimmed by 3 bases and J by 0 bases, leaving 12 bases between them. Per the germline V gene, CDR1 is MNHNS and CDR2 is SASEGT. The CDR3 has 16 residues. CDR3 sequence (DNA): TGTGCCAGCAGTGAGTCCGGGAGAGGCTCCTACAATGAGCAGTTCTTC. Translating it yields CASSESGRGSYNEQFF.

This chain uses TRBV12-3 or TRBV12-4 with TRBJ1-6; D ambiguous. The CDR3 spans 13 residues. V was pared by 7 bases and J by 3 bases, with 7 bases between. The CDR3 is CASTPGYNSPLHF. As DNA, the CDR3 is TGTGCCAGCACTCCGGGCTATAATTCACCCCTCCACTTT.

The J gene is TRBJ2-2, the V gene TRBV11-2; 9 nucleotides line up with TRBD2. Germline V gene lookup returns CDR1 SGHAT and CDR2 FQNNGV. Trimming took 5 bases from V and 5 from J; bases not matched to a gene: 6. CDR3 length equals 15 residues. The CDR3, as DNA: TGTGCCAGCAGCCCCCTAGCGGGAAAAACCGGGGAGCTGTTTTTT. As protein: CASSPLAGKTGELFF.